A single sample gave rise to the 27 T cell receptor beta chains below, sequenced in a study of Ad26.COV2.S vaccination and SARS-CoV-2 variants. The method was immunoSEQ multiplex PCR; TCRdb's version includes in-frame clones alone and lacks a portion of them. This table has hundreds of thousands of clones, around 90% appearing once. Noted treatment: roughly 18 received Ad26.COV2.S at low or high dose, single or two shots; several received placebo; per-sample allocation not given. Specimens were obtained on day 63 following the first vaccine or placebo injection. The sequencing here drew on peripheral blood, taken in a trial of Ad26.COV2.S vaccine versus placebo. Receptor source: a person aged 18 to 65 who received the Ad26.COV2.S COVID-19 vaccine or a placebo.

The rearrangement uses TRBV3-1 (or the pseudogene TRBV3-2) and TRBJ2-7, with TRBD2 matching over 13 bases. CDR1 is LGHDT and CDR2 is YNNKEL in the germline V gene (reference sequence). This CDR3 is 15 amino acids long. V trimming: 4 bases; J trimming: 11 bases; junction bases outside the gene matches: 11. The CDR3 DNA follows: TGTGCCAGCAGCCCCCGGACTAGCGGGAGTCCACGGAAGTACTTC. It translates to CASSPRTSGSPRKYF.

The rearrangement joins TRBV19 to TRBJ1-1, with 7 bases aligning to TRBD1. From germline, CDR1 is LNHDA and CDR2 SQIVND (reference sequence). Unmatched junction bases numbered 6, after V lost 5 bases and J lost 3 bases. This CDR3 contains 14 residues. The CDR3 DNA reads as TGTGCCAGTAGTCACGGACAGGTCCACACTGAAGCTTTCTTT. It is translated as CASSHGQVHTEAFF.

CDR3 in amino acids: CASGLGSGRADTQYF. The CDR3 nucleotides read TGTGCTAGTGGTTTGGGTAGCGGGAGGGCAGATACGCAGTATTTT. V is TRBV12-5 and J is TRBJ2-3; TRBD2 matches at 11 bases. The J segment lost 4 bases and the V segment lost 1 base, leaving 1 base of the junction unmatched. Germline CDR1 LGHNT, CDR2 FRNRAP. This CDR3 has 15 residues. The variable domain in full, with the rest retrieved from reference TRBV12-5 and TRBJ2-3, is DARVTQTPRHKVTEMGQEVTMRCQPILGHNTVFWYRQTMMQGLELLAYFRNRAPLDDSGMPKDRFSAEMPDATLATLKIQPSEPRDSAVYFCASGLGSGRADTQYFGPGTRLTVL.

The V gene is TRBV12-5, the J gene TRBJ2-3; 9 nucleotides agree with TRBD2. The germline gives CDR1 LGHNT, CDR2 FRNRAP. This CDR3 spans 19 amino acids. With 1 base clipped from V and 0 bases from J, the junction kept 11 bases outside the gene matches. Here the CDR3 reads CASGLDKKTSGYSTDTQYF. The CDR3 DNA follows: TGTGCTAGTGGTTTGGACAAAAAGACTAGCGGATATAGCACAGATACGCAGTATTTT.

The V and J genes are TRBV5-6 and TRBJ1-2; no clear D. Trimming left V 2 bases short and J 5 bases short, with 13 bases between. Germline assignment: CDR1 SGHDT and CDR2 YYEEEE. This CDR3 is built from 14 residues. In nucleotides, the CDR3 is TGTGCCAGCAGCTTCGCCCGGACGGTATATGGCTACACCTTC. Amino acid sequence: CASSFARTVYGYTF.

The J gene is TRBJ1-1, the V gene TRBV20-1; weak D call: TRBD1 (6 bases). Per the germline V gene, CDR1 is DFQATT and CDR2 is SNEGSKA (reference sequence). The V and J ends lost 3 bases and 3 bases respectively, with 14 bases between them. The CDR3 spans 14 residues. This CDR3 is CSASDTPGDTEAFF. CDR3 nucleotide sequence: TGCAGTGCTAGTGACACACCAGGGGACACTGAAGCTTTCTTT.

This chain uses TRBV2 with TRBJ2-1, with TRBD2 matching 9 bases. After removal of 9 bases from V and 4 bases from J, the junction contained 10 bases not matched to a gene. Germline V gives CDR1 SNHLY, CDR2 FYNNEI. This CDR3 has 15 amino acids. The CDR3 spells CASRGTSNHYNEQFF. CDR3 DNA sequence: TGTGCCAGTAGGGGGACTAGCAATCATTACAATGAGCAGTTCTTC.

The CDR3 loop reads CASSQGANQPQHF. DNA of the CDR3: TGTGCCAGTAGCCAGGGGGCCAATCAGCCCCAGCATTTT. The rearrangement uses TRBV19 and TRBJ1-5; TRBD1 matches at 8 bases. CDR3 length equals 13 residues. V was pared by 6 bases and J by 3 bases, with 1 base of the junction left unmatched. Germline values: CDR1 LNHDA, CDR2 SQIVND (reference sequence).

This chain connects TRBV5-1 to TRBJ2-1; 7 nucleotides agree with TRBD2. Germline CDR1 is SGHRS and CDR2 is YFSETQ. Trimming took 7 bases from V and 0 from J; bases not matched to a gene: 10. The CDR3 has 16 residues. CDR3 coding DNA: TGCGCCAGCGCGTGGATAGGCGGGAGCTCCTACAATGAGCAGTTCTTC. Its protein is CASAWIGGSSYNEQFF.

The chain recombines TRBV6-1 with TRBJ2-4; 7 bases map to TRBD1. CDR3 length: 16 residues. V lost 1 base and J lost 2; bases outside the gene matches: 5. Germline assignment: CDR1 MNHNS and CDR2 SASEGT. CDR3 residues: CASSEEPGGPKNIQYF. The CDR3 DNA is TGTGCCAGCAGTGAAGAGCCAGGGGGTCCCAAAAACATTCAGTACTTC.

V gene TRBV29-1 combines with J gene TRBJ1-3; TRBD1 matches 9 bases. CDR1 is SQVTM, CDR2 ANQGSEA, per germline. The CDR3 has 14 amino acids. V shed 6 bases and J 3 bases; nucleotides not matched to a gene: 6. CDR3 residues: CSVWTGADGNTIYF. DNA of the CDR3: TGCAGCGTGTGGACAGGGGCAGATGGAAACACCATATATTTT.

The chain combines TRBV25-1 with TRBJ2-5, with D possibly TRBD1 on 5 matching bases. This CDR3 is 13 amino acids long. Germline CDR1 and CDR2: MGHDK and SYGVNS. Trimming pared 3 bases from V and 5 bases from J, leaving 10 bases between. CDR3 coding DNA: TGTGCCAGCAGTGAGGGGCCAGTTGAGACCCAGTACTTC. This encodes CASSEGPVETQYF.

This clone has a single count. The chain employs TRBV18 and TRBJ2-2; TRBD2 aligns across 9 bases. The CDR3 runs to 17 residues. V was clipped by 4 bases and J by 2 bases; unmatched bases: 8. CDR1 KGHSH and CDR2 LQKENI come from the germline V gene. The CDR3 nucleotides read TGTGCCAGCTCACGGAATAGCGGGAGTGGAAACACCGGGGAGCTGTTTTTT. Amino acids: CASSRNSGSGNTGELFF.

This chain joins TRBV5-1 and TRBJ2-1, with 8 bases identical to TRBD2. In germline, CDR1 is SGHRS, CDR2 YFSETQ. With 3 bases clipped from V and 0 bases from J, the junction kept 5 bases outside the gene matches. The CDR3 runs to 16 residues. The CDR3 region is CASSSQSGGSYNEQFF. DNA for the CDR3: TGCGCCAGCAGCTCGCAAAGCGGGGGCTCCTACAATGAGCAGTTCTTC.

The chain links TRBV12-5 to TRBJ2-5, with 11 bases that match TRBD1. CDR3 length: 14 residues. Germline V gene data show CDR1 as LGHNT and CDR2 as FRNRAP. The trim removed 6 bases at V and 2 bases at J, leaving 2 bases unmatched. CDR3 in amino acids: CASGRDRGQETQYF. As DNA, the CDR3 is TGTGCTAGTGGACGGGACAGGGGGCAAGAGACCCAGTACTTC.

This clone was seen a single time. In DNA, the CDR3 is TGTGCCAGCAGCTTAAGTTTTAGGAGACAGGGGACCTACGAGCAGTACTTC. Protein product: CASSLSFRRQGTYEQYF. The V gene is TRBV7-8, the J gene TRBJ2-7; 8 bases match TRBD1. The germline V gene has CDR1 SGHVS and CDR2 FQNEAQ. The length of the CDR3 is 17 residues. Trimming at V came to 2 bases and at J to 2 bases, leaving 11 bases not matched to a gene.

The chain recombines TRBV19 with TRBJ1-1; D unclear. The germline V and J ends were trimmed by 6 bases and 4 bases, with 6 bases remaining between them. The CDR3 is 11 residues long. Germline CDR1 reads LNHDA; CDR2 reads SQIVND (reference sequence). The CDR3 DNA is TGTGCCAGTAGGGACGGCACTGAAGCTTTCTTT. Protein product: CASRDGTEAFF.

This rearrangement joins TRBV27 to TRBJ2-1; D not resolved. CDR1 and CDR2 from the germline V gene are MNHEY and SMNVEV (reference sequence). The CDR3 spans 14 residues. V was trimmed by 3 bases and J by 0 bases, leaving 6 bases between them. The CDR3 DNA reads as TGTGCCAGCAGTTTTTGGCGCTCCTACAATGAGCAGTTCTTC. Amino acid sequence: CASSFWRSYNEQFF.

V usage is TRBV19 and J usage is TRBJ2-7, with 8 nucleotides matching TRBD1. The CDR3 sequence is 15 residues long. J lost 2 bases, V lost 5 bases, and 8 bases had no gene match. Germline-derived CDR1 and CDR2 are LNHDA and SQIVND (reference sequence). CDR3 loop: CASSGRGQGTYEQYF. CDR3 coding DNA: TGTGCCAGTAGTGGCAGGGGGCAAGGCACCTACGAGCAGTACTTC.

A word on this clone: Other DNA sequences in this sample translate to the same CDR3. The V and J genes are TRBV6-2 or TRBV6-3 and TRBJ1-5; no clear D. The V and J ends lost 2 bases and 4 bases respectively, with 6 bases between them. Germline CDR1 and CDR2: MNHEY and SVGEGT. The CDR3 covers 13 residues. CDR3 sequence reads: CASSYTGNQPQHF. The CDR3 nucleotides are TGTGCCAGCAGTTACACGGGGAATCAGCCCCAGCATTTT.

This clone was observed a single time. J is TRBJ1-1 and V is TRBV18; D gene uncertain. The CDR3 length is 15 residues. The germline V gene has CDR1 KGHSH and CDR2 LQKENI. V lost 0 bases and J 1 base, leaving 9 bases between the germline ends. The CDR3 spells CASSPPSVGNTEAFF. The CDR3 coding sequence is TGTGCCAGCTCACCACCTTCAGTCGGGAACACTGAAGCTTTCTTT.

The CDR3 DNA reads as TGCGCCAGCAGCTCAACCCCAGGGTCTATGGGGGAGCAGTACTTC. This sequence encodes CASSSTPGSMGEQYF. The J gene is TRBJ2-7, the V gene TRBV5-1, with D perhaps matching TRBD1 (5 bases). The CDR3 length is 15 residues. Per the germline V gene, CDR1 is SGHRS and CDR2 is YFSETQ. Trimming pared 3 bases from V and 7 bases from J, leaving 20 bases between.

The chain uses TRBV7-2 and TRBJ1-2; 7 positions match TRBD1. Germline V gene data show CDR1 as SGHTA and CDR2 as FQGNSA. The CDR3 length is 18 residues. V lost 5 bases to trimming and J lost 1 base; unmatched junction nucleotides: 16. The CDR3 DNA sequence: TGTGCCAGCAGCCGCCACGGGGGAGGGGGCAGTAATAACTATGGCTACACCTTC. Protein sequence: CASSRHGGGGSNNYGYTF.

The gene calls are TRBV9 and TRBJ2-1; tentative D call: TRBD2 (5 bases). The germline V gene encodes CDR1 SGDLS and CDR2 YYNGEE. The CDR3 length is 15 residues. The ends were cut back, 0 bases at V and 5 bases at J, with 12 bases in the middle. DNA of the CDR3: TGTGCCAGCAGCGTAGAGCGGCGGGCGAACAATGAGCAGTTCTTC. Encoded protein: CASSVERRANNEQFF.

The chain employs TRBV6-5 and TRBJ1-5, with TRBD1 matching 7 bases. CDR1 is MNHEY, CDR2 SVGAGI, per germline. Trimming removed 7 bases from V and 4 bases from J; junction bases left unmatched: 7. The CDR3 totals 14 residues. This CDR3 reads CASIGTEGNQPQHF. CDR3 coding DNA: TGTGCCAGCATCGGGACAGAAGGAAATCAGCCCCAGCATTTT.

This chain uses TRBV11-2 with TRBJ1-4; weak D call: TRBD1 (5 bases). The CDR3 has 14 residues. V was cut by 0 bases and J by 5 bases, with 7 bases left in between. Germline CDR1 SGHAT, CDR2 FQNNGV. The CDR3 reads CASSLDRGNEKLFF. Written as DNA, the CDR3 is TGTGCCAGCAGCTTAGATAGGGGAAATGAAAAACTGTTTTTT.

The chain is built from TRBV18 and TRBJ1-2; D not certain. From germline, CDR1 is KGHSH and CDR2 LQKENI. V lost 2 bases and J 0 bases, leaving 7 bases between the germline ends. The CDR3 has 14 amino acids. DNA of the CDR3: TGTGCCAGCTCACCAGATCTTACTAACTATGGCTACACCTTC. It specifies CASSPDLTNYGYTF.